Below, 23 T cell receptor beta chains from the same sample are listed, as sequenced in a study of identical twins. TCRdb re-analysed the 5' RACE reads in MiXCR, keeping a single row per CDR3 protein. The top ten clones hold approximately 3.2% of a sample with fewer than 650,000 distinct CDR3 sequences, more than 9% of them seen once. The sample was also linked to a second study, of yellow fever vaccine responses in identical twins.

Sequenced input: PBMCs. All receptors derive from a woman between 18 and 30 years old in good health.

The J gene is TRBJ2-1, the V gene TRBV6-2 or TRBV6-3; possibly TRBD2 for D (5 bases). The CDR3 covers 12 residues. Per the germline V gene, CDR1 is MNHEY and CDR2 is SVGEGT. Trimming took 0 bases from V and 10 from J, leaving 7 bases between them. The CDR3: CASSYSGVEQFF. The CDR3 nucleotides read TGTGCCAGCAGTTACTCGGGAGTGGAGCAGTTCTTC.

The chain employs TRBV5-4 and TRBJ2-3; 11 nucleotides align to TRBD2. Looked up from germline, CDR1 is SGHNT and CDR2 is YYREEE (reference sequence). The V segment lost 4 bases and the J segment 4 bases; nucleotides outside the gene matches: 5. The CDR3 is 15 residues long. CDR3 nucleotides: TGTGCCAGCAGCGATAGCGGGGGGGCCCCAGATACGCAGTATTTT. Translated, it gives CASSDSGGAPDTQYF.

This clonotype was picked up many times. The V gene is TRBV27, the J gene TRBJ2-1; D remains ambiguous. V lost 0 bases and J 2 bases, leaving 5 bases between the germline ends. The CDR3 consists of 14 residues. The germline V gene has CDR1 MNHEY and CDR2 SMNVEV (reference sequence). CDR3 region: CASSLSRAYNEQFF. In DNA form, the CDR3 reads TGTGCCAGCAGTTTATCTCGGGCCTACAATGAGCAGTTCTTC.

The chain links TRBV20-1 to TRBJ2-7, with D possibly being TRBD1 (5 bases). The V end was cut by 0 bases, the J end by 1 base, with 13 bases between. Looked up from germline, CDR1 is DFQATT and CDR2 is SNEGSKA (reference sequence). There are 15 residues in the CDR3. In DNA, the CDR3 is TGCAGTGCTAGAGATCCCAGGGCACGATCCTACGAGCAGTACTTC. It encodes CSARDPRARSYEQYF.

This clonotype turned up a few times. Here the CDR3 reads CASSFGLAGPQETQYF. CDR3 nucleotides: TGCGCCAGCAGCTTCGGACTAGCTGGGCCTCAAGAGACCCAGTACTTC. The chain has TRBV5-1 and TRBJ2-5; 8 nucleotides line up with TRBD2. Germline trimming cut 2 bases from V and 2 bases from J; bases unmatched to any gene: 8. Per germline, CDR1 SGHRS and CDR2 YFSETQ. CDR3 length: 16 residues.

This clonotype was recorded a few times. V gene TRBV2 combines with J gene TRBJ2-1, with 9 nucleotides matching TRBD1. The CDR3 extends over 16 amino acids. CDR1 and CDR2 (germline): SNHLY, FYNNEI. V was pared by 2 bases and J by 6 bases, with 8 bases of the junction left unmatched. DNA of the CDR3: TGTGCCAGCAGTGAATTAGGGACAGGGAAGGTCAATGAGCAGTTCTTC. Translated: CASSELGTGKVNEQFF.

This clonotype appeared many times. The rearrangement uses TRBV12-3 or TRBV12-4 and TRBJ1-1; no clear D. V gave up 0 bases and J gave up 1 base, with 6 bases separating them. The CDR3 is made up of 14 amino acids. For the CDR3, the DNA is TGTGCCAGCAGTTTAGCGCGGGGGAACACTGAAGCTTTCTTT. This gives the protein CASSLARGNTEAFF.

This clonotype came up a few times. The chain combines TRBV30 with TRBJ2-3; the D call may be TRBD1 or TRBD2 (5 bases each). In germline, CDR1 is GTSNPN, CDR2 SVGIG (reference sequence). The V gene lost 0 bases and the J gene lost 4 bases, with 14 bases spanning the gap. The CDR3 consists of 15 residues. CDR3 nucleotides: TGTGCCTGGAGTGTACAGGCCGGGACGGCAGATACGCAGTATTTT. Translated, it gives CAWSVQAGTADTQYF.

This clonotype was seen a few times. The chain carries TRBV5-4 and TRBJ2-4; 7 bases match TRBD2. Trimming took 4 bases from V and 4 from J; bases not matched to a gene: 8. The CDR3 is 15 residues long. Germline CDR1 is SGHNT and CDR2 is YYREEE (reference sequence). This CDR3 is CASSVPMGGKNIQYF. In nucleotides, the CDR3 is TGTGCCAGCAGCGTCCCTATGGGGGGGAAAAACATTCAGTACTTC.

This clonotype was counted many times. The J gene is TRBJ1-1, the V gene TRBV3-1; unclear D gene. The length of the CDR3 is 15 residues. In germline, CDR1 is LGHDT, CDR2 YNNKEL (reference sequence). Trimming removed 0 bases at V and 3 bases at J, with 11 bases between. The chain's CDR3 is CASSQDIATYTEAFF. As DNA, the CDR3 is TGTGCCAGCAGCCAAGATATTGCCACATACACTGAAGCTTTCTTT.

This clonotype was counted at least ten times. V usage is TRBV7-8 and J usage is TRBJ1-6; D unclear. V was cut by 1 base and J by 3 bases, with 16 bases left in between. The CDR3 is 18 amino acids. Looked up from germline, CDR1 is SGHVS and CDR2 is FQNEAQ. For the CDR3, the DNA is TGTGCCAGCAGCTTAGAGGAACTTGGGTCTTTCTATAATTCACCCCTCCACTTT. Its protein product is CASSLEELGSFYNSPLHF.

This clonotype was counted at least ten times. The rearrangement uses TRBV30 and TRBJ2-1, with D unresolved. In germline, CDR1 is GTSNPN, CDR2 SVGIG (reference sequence). This CDR3 region has 13 residues. V gave up 0 bases and J gave up 6 bases, with 9 bases separating them. CDR3 nucleotides: TGTGCCTGGAGTGTAGTGGCTAGCAATGAGCAGTTCTTC. As protein: CAWSVVASNEQFF.

This clonotype turned up a few times. V and J are TRBV5-1 and TRBJ2-7; D is possibly TRBD2 (6 bases). CDR3 length: 16 amino acids. Germline-derived CDR1 and CDR2 are SGHRS and YFSETQ. Trimming pared 4 bases from V and 0 bases from J, leaving 17 bases between. The CDR3 here is CASSPRPGLISYEQYF. The CDR3 region has the DNA TGCGCCAGCAGCCCACGGCCGGGACTGATCTCCTACGAGCAGTACTTC.

This clonotype was counted many times. The rearrangement joins TRBV20-1 to TRBJ2-7; a possible D gene is TRBD1 (5 bases). This CDR3 contains 11 residues. Trimming removed 6 bases from V and 2 bases from J, with 8 bases in between. The germline V gene has CDR1 DFQATT and CDR2 SNEGSKA (reference sequence). The DNA of the CDR3 is TGCAGTGCCCTAGGGGCCTACGAGCAGTACTTC. The encoded protein is CSALGAYEQYF.

The chain is built from TRBV7-9 and TRBJ2-5; 11 positions match TRBD2. The CDR3 has 16 residues. V lost 7 bases and J lost 1; bases outside the gene matches: 8. Germline CDR1 is SEHNR and CDR2 is FQNEAQ (reference sequence). The CDR3 reads CASTHLLAGAQETQYF. The DNA for the CDR3 is TGTGCCAGCACCCACTTACTAGCGGGGGCCCAAGAGACCCAGTACTTC.

The chain has TRBV7-3 and TRBJ2-2; 7 nucleotides line up with TRBD1. V gave up 1 base and J gave up 6 bases; unmatched junction bases: 5. CDR3 length: 15 residues. Germline V gives CDR1 SGHTA, CDR2 FQGTGA. The CDR3 sequence: CASSLNRGFSGELFF. The CDR3 nucleotides read TGTGCCAGCAGCTTAAACAGGGGTTTCTCCGGGGAGCTGTTTTTT.

The sample holds many counts of this clonotype. The chain is built from TRBV2 and TRBJ2-3, with 7 bases aligning to TRBD1. In germline, CDR1 is SNHLY, CDR2 FYNNEI. The J segment lost 3 bases and the V segment lost 6 bases, leaving 6 bases of the junction unmatched. This CDR3 comprises 14 residues. As DNA, the CDR3 is TGTGCCAGCAGGCCCCCGGGACAGACAGATACGCAGTATTTT. This codes for CASRPPGQTDTQYF.

The sample holds many counts of this clonotype. The rearrangement links TRBV20-1 to TRBJ2-1; 7 positions match TRBD2. CDR3 length: 16 amino acids. V lost 5 bases and J lost 2; bases outside the gene matches: 12. Germline loops: CDR1 DFQATT, CDR2 SNEGSKA (reference sequence). This chain's CDR3 is CSARGGRLAAYNEQFF. CDR3 coding DNA: TGCAGTGCTCGGGGTGGACGACTAGCTGCCTACAATGAGCAGTTCTTC.

The V gene is TRBV10-3, the J gene TRBJ2-7; D is ambiguous. The V end was cut by 3 bases, the J end by 4 bases, with 10 bases between. Per the germline V gene, CDR1 is ENHRY and CDR2 is SYGVKD. This CDR3 contains 13 residues. Here the CDR3 reads CAISDRVVYEQYF. DNA of the CDR3: TGTGCCATCAGTGACCGCGTCGTATACGAGCAGTACTTC.

The rearrangement uses TRBV4-2 and TRBJ2-1; D gene ambiguous. The germline gives CDR1 LGHNA, CDR2 YNFKEQ. This CDR3 has 14 residues. V was cut by 1 base and J by 4 bases, with 8 bases left in between. CDR3 sequence (DNA): TGTGCCAGCAGCCAAGGTCTCGGATACAATGAGCAGTTCTTC. Protein product: CASSQGLGYNEQFF.

This clonotype occurred many times. The chain couples TRBV6-1 to TRBJ2-5, with 8 bases that match TRBD1. This CDR3 has 15 residues. Germline V gene sequence: CDR1 MNHNS, CDR2 SASEGT. V shed 7 bases, J shed 1 base, and the junction held 8 bases outside the gene matches. The DNA for the CDR3 is TGTGCCAGCAAAAACAGGGACAGGACCCAAGAGACCCAGTACTTC. This translates into CASKNRDRTQETQYF.

V usage is TRBV6-2 or TRBV6-3 and J usage is TRBJ2-2, with D hard to call. CDR1 MNHEY and CDR2 SVGEGT come from the germline V gene. Trimming pared 3 bases from V and 4 bases from J, leaving 12 bases between. The CDR3 loop spans 15 amino acids. The CDR3 bases are TGTGCCAGCAGTTATTCCCCGGTAGCCACCGGGGAGCTGTTTTTT. Encoded protein: CASSYSPVATGELFF.

The CDR3 region is CASSLRGSEQYF. As DNA, the CDR3 is TGTGCCAGCAGTCTCCGGGGGTCCGAGCAGTACTTC. The chain uses TRBV12-3 or TRBV12-4 and TRBJ2-7; perhaps TRBD2 as D (6 bases). Between the trimmed V and J ends, which lost 5 bases and 6 bases, there was a span of 11 bases. The length of the CDR3 is 12 residues.